Listed below are T cell receptor beta chains from one sample, sequenced in a study of control samples from healthy donors and cancer patients. The repertoire was sequenced with immunoSEQ multiplex PCR; TCRdb's copy has only in-frame clones and lacks some. The sample shows 90,000 to 100,000 clones, 79% of them seen only once. Sequencing used blood. The source is a woman aged 30 to 39 in good health. The CDR3 runs from the conserved cysteine through the conserved F or W. A D gene is named only where the DNA matches it firmly. Size values are once, few and many counts, or a class for expanded clones, and some rows have none.

TRBV30	TRBJ1-2	TRBD1	many	CAGPGTGNYGYTF	TGTGCCGGTCCCGGGACAGGCAACTATGGCTACACCTTC
TRBV19	TRBJ1-2	-	once	CASSIPGGENYGYTF	TGTGCCAGTAGTATTCCGGGGGGCGAAAACTATGGCTACACCTTC
TRBV7-6	TRBJ1-3	TRBD1	-	CASSLALTGGSGNTIYF	TGTGCCAGCAGCTTAGCCTTAACAGGGGGATCTGGAAACACCATATATTTT
TRBV3-1/TRBV3-2	TRBJ2-3	TRBD2	-	CASSQPGLAGVTDTQYF	TGTGCCAGCAGCCAACCGGGACTAGCGGGTGTTACAGATACGCAGTATTTT
TRBV27	TRBJ2-6	-	-	CASMQGGGANVLTF	TGTGCCAGCATGCAGGGTGGCGGGGCCAACGTCCTGACTTTC
TRBV30	TRBJ2-3	-	-	CAWTERNTDTQYF	TGTGCCTGGACCGAACGTAACACAGATACGCAGTATTTT
TRBV18	TRBJ2-4	-	-	CASSPPSQAKGIQYF	TGTGCCAGCTCACCACCGAGTCAGGCAAAGGGCATTCAGTACTTC
TRBV19	TRBJ1-5	-	-	CASSVTVLSNQPQHF	TGTGCCAGTAGTGTGACAGTTTTGAGCAATCAGCCCCAGCATTTT
TRBV11-2	TRBJ1-6	-	-	CASSLSAGPNSPLHF	TGTGCCAGCAGCTTAAGTGCAGGGCCCAATTCACCCCTCCACTTT
TRBV11-2	TRBJ1-1	-	-	CASSSRGKAFF	TGTGCCAGCAGCTCAAGGGGGAAAGCTTTCTTT
TRBV6-5	TRBJ1-2	-	few	CASSYRGHNYGYTF	TGTGCCAGCAGTTACCGCGGTCATAACTATGGCTACACCTTC
TRBV15	TRBJ1-2	-	-	CATTTGGNNYGYTF	TGTGCCACCACAACAGGAGGAAATAACTATGGCTACACCTTC
TRBV9	TRBJ1-2	-	few	CASSYGVAHNYGYTF	TGTGCCAGCAGCTACGGCGTAGCCCATAACTATGGCTACACCTTC
TRBV19	TRBJ1-2	-	-	CASSIPPRGYGYTF	TGTGCCAGTAGTATCCCGCCACGGGGGTATGGCTACACCTTC
TRBV12-3/TRBV12-4	TRBJ2-7	-	-	CASSSRDYEQYF	TGTGCCAGCAGTAGCAGGGACTACGAGCAGTACTTC
TRBV27	TRBJ2-7	-	once	CASGTGLWWGVREQYF	TGTGCCAGCGGGACTGGTCTGTGGTGGGGGGTGCGGGAGCAGTACTTC
TRBV12-3/TRBV12-4	TRBJ2-2	-	few	CASSLYTGELFF	TGTGCCAGCAGTTTGTATACCGGGGAGCTGTTTTTT
TRBV5-1	TRBJ1-1	TRBD1	once	CASRRQGLNTEAFF	TGCGCCAGCAGGAGACAGGGCCTGAACACTGAAGCTTTCTTT
TRBV19	TRBJ1-6	-	-	CASSSSGTGNSPLHF	TGTGCCAGTAGTTCGTCCGGGACTGGAAATTCACCCCTCCACTTT
TRBV2	TRBJ2-7	TRBD1	-	CASRTDRARYEQYF	TGTGCCAGCAGGACGGACAGGGCTAGGTACGAGCAGTACTTC
TRBV4-1	TRBJ2-3	TRBD2	once	CASSQFTSGGPSSTDTQYF	TGCGCCAGCAGCCAATTCACTAGCGGGGGACCTTCTAGCACAGATACGCAGTATTTT
TRBV12-3/TRBV12-4	TRBJ2-3	-	-	CASSFSGPQYF	TGTGCCAGCAGTTTCAGTGGTCCGCAGTATTTT
TRBV4-3	TRBJ2-1	-	once	CASSQDLDPPKQFF	TGCGCCAGCAGCCAAGATTTAGACCCCCCCAAGCAGTTCTTC
TRBV10-3	TRBJ2-5	TRBD2	-	CAIKNSGGAQETQYF	TGTGCCATCAAGAATAGCGGGGGGGCCCAAGAGACCCAGTACTTC
TRBV29-1	TRBJ1-2	-	few	CSVDGRGMSYGYTF	TGCAGCGTTGACGGAAGGGGTATGTCCTATGGCTACACCTTC
TRBV3-1/TRBV3-2	TRBJ1-2	-	-	CASSQGSAGGKYGYTF	TGTGCCAGCAGCCAAGGATCGGCAGGAGGAAAGTATGGCTACACCTTC
TRBV7-9	TRBJ1-1	-	-	CASSLARGGMNTEAFF	TGTGCCAGCAGCTTAGCCCGGGGAGGGATGAACACTGAAGCTTTCTTT
TRBV25-1	TRBJ2-3	TRBD1	-	CASSDFGTGARDTQYF	TGTGCCAGCAGTGATTTCGGGACAGGGGCCCGAGATACGCAGTATTTT